This T cell receptor (beta chain) was obtained from a study of post-analysis software for immune sequencing data. Findings and limits, study-wide: Patients showed TRBV5-6, TRBV5-1 and TRBV20-1 among roughly five TRBV segments more frequent than in controls. Strong co-clustering by F measure linked samples that shared a preparation batch.

This clonotype has only a few counts. The antigen is undetermined. Included in the TCR beta cDNA libraries were unique molecular identifiers. Via MiXCR, TCRdb re-called the PCR reads, giving one row per CDR3 protein. The table has 650,000 to 900,000 distinct CDR3 sequences, more than 45% seen once; the top ten hold roughly 5.2%. In germline, CDR1 is MGHDK, CDR2 SYGVNS. V dropped 3 bases and J dropped 9; count of bases not matched to a gene: 12. The CDR3 totals 16 residues. This TCR derives from a girl aged 5 to 17 with multiple sclerosis. Sequenced material: blood. The chain combines TRBV25-1 with TRBJ2-1; 9 bases line up with TRBD2. CDR3 in amino acids: CASSDPASGKGGEQFF. DNA of the CDR3: TGTGCCAGCAGTGATCCTGCTAGCGGGAAGGGAGGTGAGCAGTTCTTC.